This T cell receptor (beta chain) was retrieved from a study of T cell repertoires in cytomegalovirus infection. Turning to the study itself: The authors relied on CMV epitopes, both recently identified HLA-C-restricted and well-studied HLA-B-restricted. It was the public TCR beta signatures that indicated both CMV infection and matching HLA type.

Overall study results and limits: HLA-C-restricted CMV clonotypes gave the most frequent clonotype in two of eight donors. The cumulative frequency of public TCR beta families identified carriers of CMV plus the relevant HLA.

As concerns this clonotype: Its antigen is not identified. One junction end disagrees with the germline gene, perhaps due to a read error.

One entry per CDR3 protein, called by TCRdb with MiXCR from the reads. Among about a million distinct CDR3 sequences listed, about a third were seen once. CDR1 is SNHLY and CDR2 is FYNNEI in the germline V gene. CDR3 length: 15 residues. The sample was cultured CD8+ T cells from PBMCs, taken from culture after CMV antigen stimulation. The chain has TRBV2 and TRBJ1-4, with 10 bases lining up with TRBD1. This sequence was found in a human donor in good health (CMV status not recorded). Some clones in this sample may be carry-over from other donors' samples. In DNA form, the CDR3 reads TGTGTCAGCACCCCTCCGGGACAGGGGTATGAAAAACTGTTTTTT. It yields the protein CVSTPPGQGYEKLFF.